This entry concerns a single TCR beta chain. These data belong to a study of blood T cell repertoires in COVID-19. Study-level background: Samples taken during acute and convalescent COVID-19 were collected in the United States, Italy and Spain. PBMCs, B-cell-depleted T cells, or T cells provided the cDNA or gDNA that made up the material.

V was pared by 3 bases and J by 0 bases, with 9 bases between. This CDR3 has 15 residues. The V gene's germline CDR1 is SGHVS and CDR2 FQNEAQ. Under the authors' procedure: Counts of nucleated cells, estimated from reference gene primer amplification, were obtained. Method: immunoSEQ multiplex PCR; TCRdb's copy keeps in-frame clones and lacks some. V, J and clone size were drawn from that table, and D and trimming were deduced from the DNA. The repertoire holds 75,000 to 100,000 clones, with around 88% as singletons. Source material: peripheral blood. This receptor was obtained from a woman of 80 years or more with acute or convalescent COVID-19. This chain links TRBV7-8 with TRBJ1-5; D is unresolved. CDR3: CASSFAANSNQPQHF. CDR3 bases: TGTGCCAGCAGCTTTGCGGCGAATAGCAATCAGCCCCAGCATTTT.